The 18 T cell receptor beta chains below were found in one sample sequenced in a study of OX40 agonist ivuxolimab in advanced cancers. Data came from immunoSEQ multiplex PCR; TCRdb stores just in-frame clones and leaves some out. The table lists roughly 75,000 clones, approximately 91% of them singletons. The input for sequencing was CD4+ or CD8+ T cells sorted from blood, taken in a trial of the OX40 agonist ivuxolimab. These receptors were collected from an adult with an advanced solid tumor such as melanoma, head and neck, liver or kidney cancer.

The chain uses TRBV6-1 and TRBJ1-1, with 7 nucleotides matching TRBD1. After removal of 4 bases from V and 3 bases from J, the junction contained 8 bases not matched to a gene. Germline V gene data show CDR1 as MNHNS and CDR2 as SASEGT. CDR3 length: 15 residues. The CDR3 DNA reads TGTGCCAGCAGTGTCATGATTCAGGGGGACACTGAAGCTTTCTTT. Amino acids: CASSVMIQGDTEAFF.

This chain joins TRBV5-4 and TRBJ2-5; 7 bases map to TRBD2. Trimming removed 4 bases from V and 1 base from J; junction bases left unmatched: 4. From germline, CDR1 is SGHNT and CDR2 YYREEE (reference sequence). The CDR3 covers 14 residues. CDR3 bases: TGTGCCAGCAGCAAGGGAGGGACCCAAGAGACCCAGTACTTC. Its protein is CASSKGGTQETQYF.

The chain has TRBV12-5 and TRBJ2-1, with 9 positions matching TRBD1. Germline V gene data show CDR1 as LGHNT and CDR2 as FRNRAP. Trimming cost V 5 bases and J 8 bases; bases outside gene matches: 7. CDR3 length: 14 amino acids. The CDR3 DNA sequence: TGTGCTAGTGGTACGGGACAGGGTATGGATGAGCAGTTCTTC. It codes for CASGTGQGMDEQFF.

The V call is TRBV5-1, the J call TRBJ2-7; D gene ambiguous. Trimming took off 0 bases at V and 2 bases at J, with 3 bases between the two ends. This CDR3 comprises 12 residues. Germline CDR1 SGHRS, CDR2 YFSETQ. The CDR3 here is CASSLGTYEQYF. DNA of the CDR3: TGCGCCAGCAGCTTGGGGACCTACGAGCAGTACTTC.

V usage is TRBV7-9 and J usage is TRBJ2-7; 9 positions agree with TRBD2. V lost 4 bases to trimming and J lost 0 bases; unmatched junction nucleotides: 7. In germline, CDR1 is SEHNR, CDR2 FQNEAQ (reference sequence). This CDR3 region has 16 residues. This chain's CDR3 is CASSSKTSGSSYEQYF. CDR3 coding DNA: TGTGCCAGCAGCTCCAAGACTAGCGGCAGCTCCTACGAGCAGTACTTC.

The gene calls are TRBV5-5 and TRBJ2-7; 7 bases fit TRBD2. With 0 bases clipped from V and 3 bases from J, the junction kept 3 bases outside the gene matches. Germline CDR1 is SGHKS and CDR2 is YYEKEE (reference sequence). This CDR3 contains 14 residues. CDR3 DNA: TGTGCCAGCAGCTTGGCTAGCGGCAACTACGAGCAGTACTTC. It translates to CASSLASGNYEQYF.

This clone is a singleton in its sample. A junction end diverges from the germline sequence, so it may reflect a read error. The genes are TRBV7-7 and TRBJ1-1, with D unclear. The germline CDR1 and CDR2 sequences are SSHAT and FNYEAQ (reference sequence). This CDR3 is 13 amino acids long. For the CDR3, the DNA is TGTGCTAGCAGTCGGACGGTGAACACTGAAGCTTTCTTT. This gives the protein CASSRTVNTEAFF.

In the case of this clone: One end of the junction varies from germline; a read error may be responsible. The V and J genes are TRBV4-1 and TRBJ2-7; 10 bases match TRBD1. In germline, CDR1 is MGHRA, CDR2 YSYEKL. This CDR3 region has 15 residues. CDR3 DNA sequence: TGCGCCAGCAGCGAAGAGTGGACAGGGGGCTACGAGCAGTACTTC. This encodes CASSEEWTGGYEQYF.

The J gene is TRBJ2-2, the V gene TRBV5-6; D not certain. CDR3 size: 15 residues. From germline, CDR1 is SGHDT and CDR2 YYEEEE. Trimming shortened V by 4 bases and J by 1 base, and 11 bases separated the two germline ends. CDR3 residues: CASSPSQVNTGELFF. In nucleotides, the CDR3 is TGTGCCAGCAGCCCCAGCCAGGTGAACACCGGGGAGCTGTTTTTT.

This clone was seen a single time. V is TRBV4-2 and J is TRBJ2-1, with 9 bases lining up with TRBD2. The CDR3 covers 16 residues. Looked up from germline, CDR1 is LGHNA and CDR2 is YNFKEQ. The V gene end was trimmed by 3 bases and the J gene end by 2 bases; junction bases not matched to a gene: 5. This chain's CDR3 is CASSQATSGAYNEQFF. For the CDR3, the DNA is TGTGCCAGCAGCCAGGCGACTAGCGGAGCCTACAATGAGCAGTTCTTC.

This chain joins TRBV30 and TRBJ2-5; 11 nucleotides agree with TRBD2. Germline lookup yields CDR1 GTSNPN and CDR2 SVGIG (reference sequence). V lost 3 bases, J lost 5 bases, and 5 bases stayed unmatched. This CDR3 spans 14 amino acids. In DNA, the CDR3 is TGTGCCTGGAGATTAGCGGGAGGGATGGAGACCCAGTACTTC. The encoded protein is CAWRLAGGMETQYF.

This sequence joins TRBV5-6 and TRBJ2-7, with D hard to call. The CDR3 totals 11 residues. V shed 1 base and J shed 6 bases, with 5 bases lying between them. CDR1 SGHDT and CDR2 YYEEEE come from the germline V gene. CDR3 nucleotides: TGTGCCAGCAGCTTGACGGGCGAGCAGTACTTC. Encoded protein: CASSLTGEQYF.

The J gene is TRBJ2-5, the V gene TRBV5-6, with 7 bases aligning to TRBD2. V shed 1 base, J shed 3 bases, and the junction held 3 bases outside the gene matches. The CDR3 spans 14 residues. In germline, CDR1 is SGHDT, CDR2 YYEEEE. The CDR3: CASSLWLAEETQYF. In DNA, the CDR3 is TGTGCCAGCAGCTTGTGGCTAGCGGAAGAGACCCAGTACTTC.

This chain uses TRBV7-2 with TRBJ2-7, with TRBD1 matching over 9 bases. The CDR3 has 15 residues. The ends lost 4 bases at V and 2 bases at J; junction bases unmatched: 6. Germline CDR1 SGHTA, CDR2 FQGNSA. The CDR3 region has the DNA TGTGCCAGCAGCTATTCCGGGACAGGGCCCTACGAGCAGTACTTC. Protein: CASSYSGTGPYEQYF.

The J gene is TRBJ1-4, the V gene TRBV6-5; no clear D. Germline V CDR1 and CDR2: MNHEY, SVGAGI. This CDR3 spans 13 amino acids. The ends were cut back, 5 bases at V and 7 bases at J, with 11 bases in the middle. Written as DNA, the CDR3 is TGTGCCAGCAGTATGGCGGGCGGTGAAAAACTGTTTTTT. It yields the protein CASSMAGGEKLFF.

This sequence joins TRBV4-1 and TRBJ1-5; D perhaps matches TRBD1 (5 bases). In germline, CDR1 is MGHRA, CDR2 YSYEKL. This CDR3 is 14 amino acids long. V lost 3 bases, J lost 4 bases, and 10 bases lay in between. CDR3 in DNA: TGCGCCAGCAGCCACGCAGGGAGGAATCAGCCCCAGCATTTT. It translates to CASSHAGRNQPQHF.

This rearrangement joins TRBV27 to TRBJ2-2; no reliable D call. The V end lost 3 bases, the J end lost 7 bases, and 6 bases lay between the germline ends. The CDR3 loop spans 12 amino acids. Germline V gene sequence: CDR1 MNHEY, CDR2 SMNVEV (reference sequence). The CDR3 loop reads CASSFQGGELFF. In nucleotides, the CDR3 is TGTGCCAGCAGTTTCCAAGGCGGGGAGCTGTTTTTT.

The rearrangement joins TRBV5-1 to TRBJ1-1; 10 nucleotides line up with TRBD1. The V and J ends lost 0 bases and 1 base, in that order; junction bases with no gene match: 3. The CDR3 extends over 16 amino acids. In germline, CDR1 is SGHRS, CDR2 YFSETQ. CDR3 in DNA: TGCGCCAGCAGCTTGGGGGACAGGGGATCGAACACTGAAGCTTTCTTT. This codes for CASSLGDRGSNTEAFF.